Listed below are T cell receptor beta chains from one sample, sequenced in a study of CD8 T cells in Susac syndrome. TCRdb processed the immunoSEQ multiplex PCR reads anew with MiXCR; each CDR3 protein has one entry. The profile shows 150,000 to 200,000 distinct CDR3 sequences, 75% to 95% of them singletons. The specimen was CD4+ T cells from PBMCs. These receptors originate from a human donor with Susac syndrome. CDR3s include the opening cysteine and the closing phenylalanine or tryptophan. A D gene is named only where the DNA matches it firmly. Clone size, where shown, is once, few, many, or a class for clones that have expanded.

d_call	clone_size	cdr3_length	v_call	j_call	cdr3_aa	cdr3_nt
TRBD1	-	14	TRBV11-1	TRBJ2-1	CASNPRQGNNEQFF	TGTGCCAGCAACCCGCGACAGGGGAACAATGAGCAGTTCTTC
-	-	13	TRBV3-1	TRBJ2-3	CASSQVRGDTQYF	TGTGCCAGCAGCCAAGTTAGGGGAGATACGCAGTATTTT
TRBD1	-	18	TRBV13	TRBJ2-6	CASSLGTGGVSGANVLTF	TGTGCCAGCAGCTTGGGGACAGGGGGCGTATCGGGGGCCAACGTCCTGACTTTC
-	-	14	TRBV7-9	TRBJ2-7	CASSPRSPLEEQYF	TGTGCCAGCAGCCCCCGCAGCCCTCTCGAAGAGCAGTACTTC
-	-	15	TRBV7-6	TRBJ1-1	CASSLALWGGTEAFF	TGTGCCAGCAGCTTAGCTTTGTGGGGGGGCACTGAAGCTTTCTTT
-	-	15	TRBV19	TRBJ1-2	CASSIGTARAYGYTF	TGTGCCAGTAGTATTGGGACCGCGCGCGCCTATGGCTACACCTTC
-	-	14	TRBV12-3/TRBV12-4	TRBJ2-7	CASSSGTLGLEQYF	TGTGCCAGCAGTTCCGGGACCCTTGGGCTCGAGCAGTACTTC
-	once	13	TRBV9	TRBJ1-1	CASSVDHNTEAFF	TGTGCCAGCAGCGTAGATCACAACACTGAAGCTTTCTTT
-	-	15	TRBV4-1	TRBJ2-7	CASSQIGSRSYEQYF	TGCGCCAGCAGCCAAATAGGGAGCCGCTCCTACGAGCAGTACTTC
-	-	10	TRBV29-1	TRBJ2-5	CSVGPETQYF	TGCAGCGTTGGCCCGGAGACCCAGTACTTC
TRBD2	-	14	TRBV6-1	TRBJ2-1	CASTPEDGRNEQFF	TGTGCCAGCACTCCCGAGGACGGGAGGAATGAGCAGTTCTTC
TRBD1	-	15	TRBV12-3/TRBV12-4	TRBJ1-5	CASSLQGGNNQPQHF	TGTGCCAGCAGTTTACAGGGGGGAAACAATCAGCCCCAGCATTTT
TRBD1	-	17	TRBV3-1	TRBJ1-6	CASSQLQGAIYNSPLHF	TGTGCCAGCAGCCAACTACAGGGGGCGATCTATAATTCACCCCTCCACTTT
-	-	13	TRBV5-1	TRBJ2-2	CASSLASSGELFF	TGCGCCAGCAGCTTAGCATCGTCCGGGGAGCTGTTTTTT
-	-	16	TRBV6-1	TRBJ1-2	CASSDLFTPANYGYTF	TGTGCCAGCAGTGATCTCTTTACTCCAGCTAACTATGGCTACACCTTC